These 20 T cell receptor beta chains share one sample of origin, sequenced in a study of radiotherapy plus CTLA-4 blockade in lung cancer. Libraries were prepared by immunoSEQ multiplex PCR; TCRdb keeps only in-frame clonotypes and omits some of them. The table includes under 110,000 clones, roughly 84% detected once. Specimen: peripheral blood, collected from a patient treated with radiotherapy plus ipilimumab. The receptor set was obtained from a human donor with non-small cell lung cancer that progressed on radiotherapy plus ipilimumab. Some clones in this sample may be carry-over from other donors' samples.

The genes are TRBV5-5 and TRBJ2-7; a weak D match, TRBD2 (5 bases). Looked up from germline, CDR1 is SGHKS and CDR2 is YYEKEE (reference sequence). Trimming stripped 7 bases from V and 3 bases from J, with 11 bases between. CDR3 size: 12 residues. CDR3 residues: CASAEGIYEQYF. The CDR3 nucleotides are TGTGCCAGCGCTGAGGGTATCTACGAGCAGTACTTC.

Here the CDR3 reads CASSSQGVETQYF. The CDR3 nucleotides read TGTGCCAGCAGCTCCCAAGGTGTGGAGACCCAGTACTTC. The V gene is TRBV7-3, the J gene TRBJ2-5; unclear D gene. The CDR3 has 13 residues. Germline V CDR1 and CDR2: SGHTA, FQGTGA. Trimming took 4 bases from V and 5 from J, leaving 11 bases between them.

The chain employs TRBV10-2 and TRBJ2-1; D possibly uses TRBD1 or TRBD2 (6 bases each). CDR3 size: 14 residues. CDR1 is WSHSY and CDR2 is SAAADI in the germline V gene. The V end was cut by 6 bases, the J end by 4 bases, with 13 bases between. The CDR3 region is CASRVGGQYNEQFF. The DNA for the CDR3 is TGCGCCAGCAGGGTGGGGGGCCAATACAATGAGCAGTTCTTC.

This clone was observed once. The chain links TRBV11-3 to TRBJ2-7; TRBD2 is a possible D gene (6 bases). This CDR3 is built from 15 residues. V was cut by 1 base and J by 4 bases, with 14 bases left in between. The V gene's germline CDR1 is SGHNT and CDR2 YENEEA. The CDR3 DNA reads as TGTGCCAGCAGCTTAGCGGGGGACCTTGGGTACGAGCAGTACTTC. Translation: CASSLAGDLGYEQYF.

This clone was seen just once. J is TRBJ1-2 and V is TRBV4-2; 8 nucleotides agree with TRBD1. CDR3 length equals 18 residues. CDR1 and CDR2 (germline): LGHNA, YNFKEQ. With 3 bases clipped from V and 5 bases from J, the junction kept 17 bases outside the gene matches. The DNA for the CDR3 is TGTGCCAGCAGCCACCCACTCAGGACAGGGCCAGGATATTATGGCTACACCTTC. It codes for CASSHPLRTGPGYYGYTF.

This chain joins TRBV7-3 and TRBJ2-3, with D perhaps matching TRBD2 (5 bases). V lost 9 bases to trimming and J lost 0 bases, with 13 bases between them. The CDR3 spans 14 residues. Germline V CDR1 and CDR2: SGHTA, FQGTGA. CDR3 residues: CASTSGVSTDTQYF. The CDR3 DNA follows: TGTGCCAGTACCAGCGGCGTTAGCACAGATACGCAGTATTTT.

The genes are TRBV6-5 and TRBJ2-7; TRBD2 is a possible D gene (7 bases). V lost 7 bases and J 1 base, leaving 17 bases between the germline ends. The CDR3 is 15 amino acids. The germline V gene encodes CDR1 MNHEY and CDR2 SVGAGI. CDR3 in DNA: TGTGCCAGCACCCAAAGGGCGGGGGCGTCCTACGAGCAGTACTTC. Its protein is CASTQRAGASYEQYF.

This chain connects TRBV4-3 to TRBJ2-7; no reliable D call. Germline assignment: CDR1 LGHNA and CDR2 YSLEER. CDR3 length equals 15 residues. The V and J ends lost 1 base and 2 bases respectively, with 12 bases between them. The CDR3 reads CASSQVGSATYEQYF. In DNA form, the CDR3 reads TGCGCCAGCAGCCAAGTCGGGTCCGCAACCTACGAGCAGTACTTC.

The chain uses TRBV7-9 and TRBJ1-2; TRBD1 agrees at 11 bases. V was clipped by 5 bases and J by 5 bases; unmatched bases: 7. The CDR3 totals 15 residues. Germline CDR1 and CDR2: SEHNR and FQNEAQ (reference sequence). Here the CDR3 reads CASSLGGTGGYGYTF. The CDR3 bases are TGTGCCAGCAGCCTAGGTGGGACAGGGGGTTATGGCTACACCTTC. The variable domain in full, completed from reference TRBV7-9 and TRBJ1-2, reads DTGVSQNPRHKITKRGQNVTFRCDPISEHNRLYWYRQTLGQGPEFLTYFQNEAQLEKSRLLSDRFSAERPKGSFSTLEIQRTEQGDSAMYLCASSLGGTGGYGYTFGSGTRLTVV.

V and J are TRBV27 and TRBJ1-5, with a possible D match to TRBD1 (5 bases). CDR1 and CDR2 from the germline V gene are MNHEY and SMNVEV (reference sequence). The CDR3 is 16 amino acids. Trimming took off 1 base at V and 7 bases at J, with 17 bases between the two ends. The CDR3 sequence: CASSLYPSRDGQPQHF. For the CDR3, the DNA is TGTGCCAGCAGTTTATATCCGTCCAGGGACGGACAGCCCCAGCATTTT.

The rearrangement joins TRBV5-1 to TRBJ2-1; D is ambiguous. CDR1 SGHRS and CDR2 YFSETQ come from the germline V gene. The V and J ends lost 0 bases and 3 bases respectively, with 13 bases between them. The CDR3 totals 16 residues. In nucleotides, the CDR3 is TGCGCCAGCAGCTTGGGGTTCGGATCCCTCTACAATGAGCAGTTCTTC. Protein product: CASSLGFGSLYNEQFF.

The chain uses TRBV28 and TRBJ1-1; 7 nucleotides line up with TRBD1. V dropped 2 bases and J dropped 0; count of bases not matched to a gene: 12. Germline-derived CDR1 and CDR2 are MDHEN and SYDVKM. The CDR3 contains 18 residues. The CDR3 DNA reads TGTGCCAGCAGTTTACTGGCAGGGGGAATCGGAATGAACACTGAAGCTTTCTTT. The encoded protein is CASSLLAGGIGMNTEAFF.

CDR3: CASSIDGRRLFNQPQHF. The CDR3 DNA reads as TGTGCCAGTAGTATAGATGGGCGCAGGTTGTTCAATCAGCCCCAGCATTTT. The chain links TRBV19 to TRBJ1-5; no definite D call. Trimming removed 0 bases at V and 3 bases at J, with 15 bases between. CDR3 length equals 17 residues. Germline CDR1 reads LNHDA; CDR2 reads SQIVND (reference sequence). Combining the CDR3 with reference TRBV19 and TRBJ1-5 gives the whole variable domain DGGITQSPKYLFRKEGQNVTLSCEQNLNHDAMYWYRQDPGQGLRLIYYSQIVNDFQKGDIAEGYSVSREKKESFPLTVTSAQKNPTAFYLCASSIDGRRLFNQPQHFGDGTRLSIL.

This clone was found a few times. The chain recombines TRBV11-2 with TRBJ1-3; no firm D call. Trimming left V 2 bases short and J 3 bases short, with 5 bases between. Germline lookup yields CDR1 SGHAT and CDR2 FQNNGV. This CDR3 region has 13 residues. Written as DNA, the CDR3 is TGTGCCAGCAGCTTATTCATTGGAAACACCATATATTTT. This codes for CASSLFIGNTIYF.

The chain uses TRBV7-6 and TRBJ1-5; D is undetermined. V was cut by 5 bases and J by 5 bases, with 31 bases left in between. Germline loops: CDR1 SGHVS, CDR2 FNYEAQ. CDR3 size: 20 residues. CDR3 region: CASSPHGTVCRTHIDQPQHF. CDR3 nucleotides: TGTGCCAGCAGCCCCCATGGCACCGTGTGTCGCACCCACATTGATCAGCCCCAGCATTTT.

CDR3 nucleotides: TGTGCCAGCAGCTTACTAACGGGGAGGGCTAATGAAAAACTGTTTTTT. Its translation is CASSLLTGRANEKLFF. The chain uses TRBV5-5 and TRBJ1-4; D is unclear. Germline V gene sequence: CDR1 SGHKS, CDR2 YYEKEE (reference sequence). The CDR3 contains 16 residues. Trimming left V 2 bases short and J 3 bases short, with 14 bases between.

The gene calls are TRBV6-5 and TRBJ2-5; D is perhaps TRBD2 (6 bases). The CDR3 length is 15 residues. Germline-derived CDR1 and CDR2 are MNHEY and SVGAGI. Deletions cut 2 bases from V and 2 bases from J, with 12 bases between. Written as DNA, the CDR3 is TGTGCCAGCAGTTACGGGGCGGGGAGTCAAGAGACCCAGTACTTC. Translated, it gives CASSYGAGSQETQYF.

This clone was seen only once. The identical CDR3 is also encoded by other nucleotide sequences in the sample. The chain combines TRBV2 with TRBJ2-5, with D possibly matching TRBD1 (5 bases). The CDR3 has 15 amino acids. Trimming took 5 bases from V and 1 from J, leaving 14 bases between them. In germline, CDR1 is SNHLY, CDR2 FYNNEI. CDR3 nucleotide sequence: TGTGCCAGCAGTACCCCCAGGGTGGCCCAAGAGACCCAGTACTTC. Its translation: CASSTPRVAQETQYF. Combining the CDR3 with reference TRBV2 and TRBJ2-5 gives the whole variable domain EPEVTQTPSHQVTQMGQEVILRCVPISNHLYFYWYRQILGQKVEFLVSFYNNEISEKSEIFDDQFSVERPDGSNFTLKIRSTKLEDSAMYFCASSTPRVAQETQYFGPGTRLLVL.

The rearrangement uses TRBV11-2 and TRBJ2-1; D not resolved. The CDR3 has 13 residues. Trimming cost V 2 bases and J 7 bases, with 9 bases left between them. Per germline, CDR1 SGHAT and CDR2 FQNNGV. CDR3 residues: CASSLFYPNEQFF. DNA for the CDR3: TGTGCCAGCAGCTTATTCTACCCTAATGAGCAGTTCTTC.

The rearrangement links TRBV7-2 to TRBJ1-6; no definite D call. V lost 5 bases to trimming and J lost 0 bases, with 11 bases between them. The germline V gene encodes CDR1 SGHTA and CDR2 FQGNSA. The CDR3 length is 16 residues. In DNA, the CDR3 is TGTGCCAGCAGCCTGCGAATGAGCTCCTATAATTCACCCCTCCACTTT. Its protein is CASSLRMSSYNSPLHF.